This is a list of T cell receptor beta chains from one sample in a study of Ad26.COV2.S vaccination and SARS-CoV-2 variants. Assay: immunoSEQ multiplex PCR; the TCRdb copy retains only in-frame clones and omits some. The sample records roughly 180,000 clones, around 85% being singletons. The sample was peripheral blood, taken after recovery from COVID-19. The source is a human donor who had recovered from COVID-19. The CDR3 runs from the conserved cysteine through the conserved F or W. A D gene is named only where the DNA matches it firmly. Rows give clone size only sometimes, using once, few, many, or a class for an expanded clone.

cdr3_aa cdr3_nt v_call clone_size d_call j_call
CASKTGLEQYF TGTGCCAGCAAGACAGGGCTCGAGCAGTACTTC TRBV6-1 NA TRBD1 TRBJ2-7
CASSLGGQGAGEQFF TGCGCCAGCAGCCTGGGAGGGCAGGGCGCAGGTGAGCAGTTCTTC TRBV5-1 NA TRBD2 TRBJ2-1
CASSLPEDSSYGYTF TGTGCCAGCAGCTTGCCGGAGGACAGCAGCTATGGCTACACCTTC TRBV7-9 NA NA TRBJ1-2
CASSEDRYEQYF TGTGCCAGCAGTGAAGACCGATACGAGCAGTACTTC TRBV6-1 NA NA TRBJ2-7
CASSQTTGVMETQYF TGTGCCAGCAGCCAAACGACAGGGGTGATGGAGACCCAGTACTTC TRBV3-1/TRBV3-2 NA TRBD1 TRBJ2-5
CASSPAGGYTDTQYF TGTGCCAGCAGCCCGGCGGGGGGGTACACAGATACGCAGTATTTT TRBV3-1/TRBV3-2 NA TRBD2 TRBJ2-3
CASSFGTGSYEQYF TGCGCCAGCAGCTTCGGGACAGGGTCTTACGAGCAGTACTTC TRBV5-1 NA TRBD1 TRBJ2-7
CASSPHRTITDTQYF TGTGCCAGCAGTCCGCATAGGACGATCACAGATACGCAGTATTTT TRBV6-5 NA NA TRBJ2-3
CTSISPARNEKLFF TGCACCAGCATCTCCCCGGCGAGGAATGAAAAACTGTTTTTT TRBV1 NA NA TRBJ1-4
CASSLLGGNDNQPQHF TGTGCCAGCAGCTTGTTGGGGGGGAACGACAATCAGCCCCAGCATTTT TRBV5-6 NA NA TRBJ1-5
CASSPAGGINEQYF TGCGCCAGCAGCCCAGCGGGGGGTATCAACGAGCAGTACTTC TRBV4-1 NA TRBD2 TRBJ2-7
CSAGVPREQFF TGCAGCGCCGGTGTGCCTAGGGAGCAGTTCTTC TRBV29-1 NA NA TRBJ2-1
CASRPRTGGIAPLHF TGTGCCAGCAGGCCACGGACAGGGGGCATCGCACCCCTCCACTTT TRBV6-5 NA TRBD1 TRBJ1-6
CAISHDRGPGSYEQYF TGTGCCATCAGTCACGACAGGGGGCCGGGCTCCTACGAGCAGTACTTC TRBV10-3 once TRBD1 TRBJ2-7
CASNGRVGLMDTQYF TGTGCCAGCAACGGGCGGGTCGGGTTGATGGATACGCAGTATTTT TRBV9 NA NA TRBJ2-3
CASRLLGTYSNQPQHF TGTGCCAGCAGACTACTTGGGACATATTCCAATCAGCCCCAGCATTTT TRBV28 NA NA TRBJ1-5
CASAATGGSDTQYF TGTGCCAGCGCGGCGACAGGGGGCTCAGATACGCAGTATTTT TRBV6-5 NA TRBD1 TRBJ2-3
CASSSRGNEAFF TGTGCCAGCAGTTCCAGGGGTAATGAAGCTTTCTTT TRBV25-1 NA NA TRBJ1-1